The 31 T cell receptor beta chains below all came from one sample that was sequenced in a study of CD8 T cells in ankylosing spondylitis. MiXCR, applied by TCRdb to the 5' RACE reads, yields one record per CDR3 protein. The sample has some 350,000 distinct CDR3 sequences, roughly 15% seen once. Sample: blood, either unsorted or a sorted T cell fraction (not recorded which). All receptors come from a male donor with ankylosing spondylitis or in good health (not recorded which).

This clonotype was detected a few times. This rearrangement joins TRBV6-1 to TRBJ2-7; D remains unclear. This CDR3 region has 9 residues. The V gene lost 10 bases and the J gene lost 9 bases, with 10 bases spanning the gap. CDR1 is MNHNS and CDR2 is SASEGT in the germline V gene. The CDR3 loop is CATKGSQYF. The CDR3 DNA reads TGTGCCACCAAAGGCTCGCAGTACTTC.

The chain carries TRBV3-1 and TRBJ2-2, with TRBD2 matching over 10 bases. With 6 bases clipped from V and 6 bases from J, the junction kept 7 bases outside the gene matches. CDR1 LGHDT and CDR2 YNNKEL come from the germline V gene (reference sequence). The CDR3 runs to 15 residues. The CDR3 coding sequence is TGTGCCAGCAGGCCTAGCGGGAGCGGTTCCGGGGAGCTGTTTTTT. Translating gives CASRPSGSGSGELFF.

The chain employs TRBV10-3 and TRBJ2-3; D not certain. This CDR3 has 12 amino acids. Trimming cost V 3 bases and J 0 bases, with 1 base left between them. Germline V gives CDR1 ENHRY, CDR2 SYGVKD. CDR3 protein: CAISDSTDTQYF. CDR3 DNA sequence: TGTGCCATCAGTGACAGCACAGATACGCAGTATTTT.

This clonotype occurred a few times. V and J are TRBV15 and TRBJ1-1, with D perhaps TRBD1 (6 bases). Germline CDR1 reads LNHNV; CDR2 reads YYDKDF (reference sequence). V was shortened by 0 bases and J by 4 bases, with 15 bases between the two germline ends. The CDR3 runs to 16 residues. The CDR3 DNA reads TGTGCCACCAGCAGAGATCGTGGGGGGCTCGGCACTGAAGCTTTCTTT. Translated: CATSRDRGGLGTEAFF.

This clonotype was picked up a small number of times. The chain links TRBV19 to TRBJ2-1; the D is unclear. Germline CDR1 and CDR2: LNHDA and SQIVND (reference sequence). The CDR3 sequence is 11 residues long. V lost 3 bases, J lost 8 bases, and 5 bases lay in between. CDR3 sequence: CASSIVDEQFF. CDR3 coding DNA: TGTGCCAGTAGTATTGTGGATGAGCAGTTCTTC.

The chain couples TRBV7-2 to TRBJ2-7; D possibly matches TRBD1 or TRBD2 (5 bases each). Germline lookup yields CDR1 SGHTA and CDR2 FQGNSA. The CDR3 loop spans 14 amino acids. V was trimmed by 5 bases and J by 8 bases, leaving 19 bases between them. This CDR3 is CASSASGTYFKQYF. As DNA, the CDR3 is TGTGCCAGCAGCGCCTCCGGGACGTACTTCAAGCAGTACTTC.

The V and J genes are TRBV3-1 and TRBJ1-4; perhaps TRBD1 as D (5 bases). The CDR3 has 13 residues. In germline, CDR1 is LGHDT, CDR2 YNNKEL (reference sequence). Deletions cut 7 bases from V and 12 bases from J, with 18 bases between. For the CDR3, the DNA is TGTGCCAGCAACACCGGTCCAGGGTTGGAACTGTTTTTT. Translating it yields CASNTGPGLELFF.

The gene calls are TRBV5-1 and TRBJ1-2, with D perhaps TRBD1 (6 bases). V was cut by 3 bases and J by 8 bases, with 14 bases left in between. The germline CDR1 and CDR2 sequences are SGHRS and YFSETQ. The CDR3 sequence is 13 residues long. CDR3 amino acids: CASSSDQGFGYTF. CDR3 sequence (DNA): TGCGCCAGCAGCTCAGACCAGGGGTTCGGCTACACCTTC.

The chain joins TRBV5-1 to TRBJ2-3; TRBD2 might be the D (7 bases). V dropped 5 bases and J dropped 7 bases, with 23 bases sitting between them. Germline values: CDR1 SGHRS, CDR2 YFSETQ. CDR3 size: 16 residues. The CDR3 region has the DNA TGCGCCAGCAGACCGAAGGGGATGGAGGGGGGGCATACGCAGTATTTT. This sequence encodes CASRPKGMEGGHTQYF.

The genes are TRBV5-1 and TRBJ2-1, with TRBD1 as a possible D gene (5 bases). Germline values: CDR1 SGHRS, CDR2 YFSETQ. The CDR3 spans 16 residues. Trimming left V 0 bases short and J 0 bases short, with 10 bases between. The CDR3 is CASSLEGQPSYNEQFF. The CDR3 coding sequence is TGCGCCAGCAGCTTGGAGGGGCAACCCTCCTACAATGAGCAGTTCTTC.

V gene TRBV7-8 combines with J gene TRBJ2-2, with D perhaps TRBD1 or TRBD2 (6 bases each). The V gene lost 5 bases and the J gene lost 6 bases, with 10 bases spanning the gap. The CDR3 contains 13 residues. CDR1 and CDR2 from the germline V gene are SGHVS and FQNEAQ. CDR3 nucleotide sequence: TGTGCCAGCAGCCCAAGGGGGGCCGGGGAGCTGTTTTTT. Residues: CASSPRGAGELFF.

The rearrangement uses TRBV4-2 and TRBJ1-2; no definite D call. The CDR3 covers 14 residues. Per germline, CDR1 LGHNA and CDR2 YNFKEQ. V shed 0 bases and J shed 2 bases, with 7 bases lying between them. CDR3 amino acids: CASSQDRTNYGYTF. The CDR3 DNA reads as TGTGCCAGCAGCCAAGATCGGACCAACTATGGCTACACCTTC.

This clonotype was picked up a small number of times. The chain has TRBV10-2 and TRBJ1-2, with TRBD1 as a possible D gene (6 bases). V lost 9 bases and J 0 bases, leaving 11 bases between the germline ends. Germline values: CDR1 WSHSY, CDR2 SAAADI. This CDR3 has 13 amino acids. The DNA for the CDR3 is TGCGCCAGTGGGACACAAACTAACTATGGCTACACCTTC. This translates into CASGTQTNYGYTF.

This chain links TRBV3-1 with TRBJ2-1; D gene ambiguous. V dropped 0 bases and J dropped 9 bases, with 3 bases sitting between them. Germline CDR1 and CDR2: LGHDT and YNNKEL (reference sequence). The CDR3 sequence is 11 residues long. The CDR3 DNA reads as TGTGCCAGCAGCCAAGAACGTGAGCAGTTCTTC. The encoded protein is CASSQEREQFF.

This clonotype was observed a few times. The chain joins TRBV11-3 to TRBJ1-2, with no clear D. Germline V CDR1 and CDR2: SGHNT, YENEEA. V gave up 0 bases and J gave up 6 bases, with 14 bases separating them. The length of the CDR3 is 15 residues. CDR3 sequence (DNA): TGTGCCAGCAGCTTAGATCCGGCGCTTACGGATGGCTACACCTTC. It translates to CASSLDPALTDGYTF.

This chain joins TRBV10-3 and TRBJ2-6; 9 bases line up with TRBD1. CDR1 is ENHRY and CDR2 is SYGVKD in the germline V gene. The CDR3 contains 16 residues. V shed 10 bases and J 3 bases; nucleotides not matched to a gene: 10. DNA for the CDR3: TGTGCCACCGCCGGGACAGGGCAAATTGGGGCCAACGTCCTGACTTTC. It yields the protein CATAGTGQIGANVLTF.

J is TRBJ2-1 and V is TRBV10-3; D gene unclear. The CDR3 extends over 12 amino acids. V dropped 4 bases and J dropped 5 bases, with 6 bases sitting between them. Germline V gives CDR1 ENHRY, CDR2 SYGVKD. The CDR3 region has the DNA TGTGCCATCAGTGGACCTAACAATGAGCAGTTCTTC. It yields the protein CAISGPNNEQFF.

DNA for the CDR3: TGCAGTGGTGAGGCGGGGGTTGGAGATACGCAGTATTTT. Translation gives CSGEAGVGDTQYF. This chain connects TRBV20-1 to TRBJ2-3, with 7 bases matching TRBD2. V trimming: 7 bases; J trimming: 5 bases; junction bases outside the gene matches: 9. From germline, CDR1 is DFQATT and CDR2 SNEGSKA (reference sequence). The CDR3 has 13 residues.

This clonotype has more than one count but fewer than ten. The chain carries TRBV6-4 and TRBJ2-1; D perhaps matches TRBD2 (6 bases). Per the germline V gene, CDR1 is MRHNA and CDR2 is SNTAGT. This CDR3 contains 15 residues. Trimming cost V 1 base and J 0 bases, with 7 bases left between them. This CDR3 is CASSDWGGSYNEQFF. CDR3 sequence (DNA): TGTGCCAGCAGTGACTGGGGAGGCTCCTACAATGAGCAGTTCTTC.

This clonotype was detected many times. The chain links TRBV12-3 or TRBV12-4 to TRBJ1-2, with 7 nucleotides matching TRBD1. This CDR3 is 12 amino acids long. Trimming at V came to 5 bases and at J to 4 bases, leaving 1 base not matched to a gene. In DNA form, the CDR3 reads TGTGCCAGCAGTCGACAGGGCTATGGCTACACCTTC. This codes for CASSRQGYGYTF.

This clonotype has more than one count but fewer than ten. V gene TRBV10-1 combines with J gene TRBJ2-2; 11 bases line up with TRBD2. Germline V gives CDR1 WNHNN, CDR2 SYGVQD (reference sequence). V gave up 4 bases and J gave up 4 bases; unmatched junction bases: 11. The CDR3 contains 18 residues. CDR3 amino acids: CASSGTSGRSFSTGELFF. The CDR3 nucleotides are TGCGCCAGCAGTGGAACTAGCGGGAGATCGTTTAGCACCGGGGAGCTGTTTTTT.

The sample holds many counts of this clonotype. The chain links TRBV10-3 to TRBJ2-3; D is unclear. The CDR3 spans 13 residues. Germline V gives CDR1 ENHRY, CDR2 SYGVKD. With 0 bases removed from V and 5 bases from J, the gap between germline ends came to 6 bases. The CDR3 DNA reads TGTGCCATCAGTGAGTCGATTCTAGATACGCAGTATTTT. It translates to CAISESILDTQYF.

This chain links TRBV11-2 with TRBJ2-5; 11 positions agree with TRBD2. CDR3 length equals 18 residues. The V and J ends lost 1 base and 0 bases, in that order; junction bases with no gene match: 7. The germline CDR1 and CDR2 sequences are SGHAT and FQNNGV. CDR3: CASSLGLAGGLYQETQYF. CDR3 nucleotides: TGTGCCAGCAGCTTAGGTCTAGCGGGGGGCCTGTACCAAGAGACCCAGTACTTC. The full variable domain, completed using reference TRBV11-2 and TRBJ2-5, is EAGVAQSPRYKIIEKRQSVAFWCNPISGHATLYWYQQILGQGPKLLIQFQNNGVVDDSQLPKDRFSAERLKGVDSTLKIQPAKLEDSAVYLCASSLGLAGGLYQETQYFGPGTRLLVL.

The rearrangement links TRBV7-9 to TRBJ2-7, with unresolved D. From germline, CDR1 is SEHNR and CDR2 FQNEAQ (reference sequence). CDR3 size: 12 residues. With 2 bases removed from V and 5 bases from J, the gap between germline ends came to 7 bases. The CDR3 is CASSLLGNEQYF. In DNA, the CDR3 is TGTGCCAGCAGCTTACTGGGGAACGAGCAGTACTTC.

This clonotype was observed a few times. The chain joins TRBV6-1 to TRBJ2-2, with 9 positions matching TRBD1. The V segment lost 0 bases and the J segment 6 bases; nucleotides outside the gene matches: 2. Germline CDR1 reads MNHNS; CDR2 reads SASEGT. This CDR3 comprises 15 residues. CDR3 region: CASSEAGTGSGELFF. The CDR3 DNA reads TGTGCCAGCAGTGAAGCCGGGACAGGGTCCGGGGAGCTGTTTTTT.

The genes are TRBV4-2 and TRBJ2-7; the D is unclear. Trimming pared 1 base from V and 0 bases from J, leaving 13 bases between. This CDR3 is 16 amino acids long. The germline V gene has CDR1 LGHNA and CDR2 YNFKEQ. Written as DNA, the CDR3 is TGTGCCAGCAGCCAAGGATCCCAGGAGTACTCCTACGAGCAGTACTTC. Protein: CASSQGSQEYSYEQYF.

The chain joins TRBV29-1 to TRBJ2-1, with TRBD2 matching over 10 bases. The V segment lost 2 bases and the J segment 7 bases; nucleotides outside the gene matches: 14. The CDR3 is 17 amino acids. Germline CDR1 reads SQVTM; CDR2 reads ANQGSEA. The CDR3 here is CSVEPSPAGGLRNEQFF. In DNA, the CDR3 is TGCAGCGTTGAACCCTCCCCAGCGGGAGGGCTAAGGAATGAGCAGTTCTTC.

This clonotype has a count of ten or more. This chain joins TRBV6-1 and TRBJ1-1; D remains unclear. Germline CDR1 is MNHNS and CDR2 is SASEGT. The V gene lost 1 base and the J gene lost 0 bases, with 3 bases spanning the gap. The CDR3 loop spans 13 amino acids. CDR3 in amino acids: CASSEVMNTEAFF. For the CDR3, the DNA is TGTGCCAGCAGTGAAGTAATGAACACTGAAGCTTTCTTT.

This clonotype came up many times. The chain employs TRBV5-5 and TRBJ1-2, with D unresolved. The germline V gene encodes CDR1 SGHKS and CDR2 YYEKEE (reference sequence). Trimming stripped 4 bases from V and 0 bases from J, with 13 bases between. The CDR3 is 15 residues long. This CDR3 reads CASSTSWTANYGYTF. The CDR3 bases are TGTGCCAGCAGCACCTCTTGGACGGCTAACTATGGCTACACCTTC.

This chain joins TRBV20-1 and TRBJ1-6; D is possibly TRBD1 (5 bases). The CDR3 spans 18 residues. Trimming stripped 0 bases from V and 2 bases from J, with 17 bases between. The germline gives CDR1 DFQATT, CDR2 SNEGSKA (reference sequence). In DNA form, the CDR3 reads TGCAGTGCTAGAGATCTACGACAGCCCATGGCCTATAATTCACCCCTCCACTTT. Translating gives CSARDLRQPMAYNSPLHF.

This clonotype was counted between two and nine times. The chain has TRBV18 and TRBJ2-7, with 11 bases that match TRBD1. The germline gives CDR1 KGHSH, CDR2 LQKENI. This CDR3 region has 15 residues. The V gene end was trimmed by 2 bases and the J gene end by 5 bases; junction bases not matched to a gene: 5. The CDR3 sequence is CASSPTGTGGNEQYF. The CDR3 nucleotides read TGTGCCAGCTCACCAACCGGGACAGGGGGTAACGAGCAGTACTTC.